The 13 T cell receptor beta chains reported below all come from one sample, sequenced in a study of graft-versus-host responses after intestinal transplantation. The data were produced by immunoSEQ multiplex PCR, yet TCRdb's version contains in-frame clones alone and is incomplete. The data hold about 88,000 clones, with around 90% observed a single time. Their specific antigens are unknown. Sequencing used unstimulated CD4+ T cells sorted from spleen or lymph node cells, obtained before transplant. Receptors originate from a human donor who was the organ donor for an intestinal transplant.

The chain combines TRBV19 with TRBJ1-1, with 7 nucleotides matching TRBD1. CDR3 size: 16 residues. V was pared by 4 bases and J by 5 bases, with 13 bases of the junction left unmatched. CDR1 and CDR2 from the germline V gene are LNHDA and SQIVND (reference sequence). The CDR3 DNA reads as TGTGCCAGTAGTACCCCAAACCCGGGACAGTCTACTGAAGCTTTCTTT. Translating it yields CASSTPNPGQSTEAFF.

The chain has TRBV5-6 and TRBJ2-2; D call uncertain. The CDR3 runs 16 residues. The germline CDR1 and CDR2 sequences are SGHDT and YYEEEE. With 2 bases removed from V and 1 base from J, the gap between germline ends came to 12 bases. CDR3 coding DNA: TGTGCCAGCAGCTTCCAATCAGCGCTGAACACCGGGGAGCTGTTTTTT. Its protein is CASSFQSALNTGELFF.

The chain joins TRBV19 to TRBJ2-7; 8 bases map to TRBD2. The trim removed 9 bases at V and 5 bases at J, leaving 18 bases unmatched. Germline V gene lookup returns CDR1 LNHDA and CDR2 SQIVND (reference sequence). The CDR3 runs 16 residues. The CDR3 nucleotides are TGTGCCAGCGCCCGTGGGCCTAGCGGGCGATTGGACGAGCAGTACTTC. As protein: CASARGPSGRLDEQYF.

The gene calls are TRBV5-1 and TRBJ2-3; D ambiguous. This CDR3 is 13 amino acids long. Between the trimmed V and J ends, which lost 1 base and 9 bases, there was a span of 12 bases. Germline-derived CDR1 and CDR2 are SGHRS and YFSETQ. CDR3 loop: CASSLNTASTQYF. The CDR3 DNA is TGCGCCAGCAGCTTGAACACAGCAAGCACGCAGTATTTT.

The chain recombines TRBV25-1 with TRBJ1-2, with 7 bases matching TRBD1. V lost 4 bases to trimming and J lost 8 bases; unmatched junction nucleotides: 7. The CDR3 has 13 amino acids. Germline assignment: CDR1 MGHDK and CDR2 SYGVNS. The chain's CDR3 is CASSAGGAGGYTF. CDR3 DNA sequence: TGTGCCAGCAGTGCAGGGGGTGCCGGGGGCTACACCTTC.

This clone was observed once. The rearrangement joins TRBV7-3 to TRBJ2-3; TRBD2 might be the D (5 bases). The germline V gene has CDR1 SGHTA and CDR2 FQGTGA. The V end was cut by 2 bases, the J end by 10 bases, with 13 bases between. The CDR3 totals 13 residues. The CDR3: CASSLSAGIAQYF. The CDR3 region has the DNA TGTGCCAGCAGCTTATCGGCCGGGATCGCGCAGTATTTT. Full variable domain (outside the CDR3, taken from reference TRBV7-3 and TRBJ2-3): GAGVSQTPSNKVTEKGKYVELRCDPISGHTALYWYRQSLGQGPEFLIYFQGTGAADDSGLPNDRFFAVRPEGSVSTLKIQRTERGDSAVYLCASSLSAGIAQYFGPGTRLTVL.

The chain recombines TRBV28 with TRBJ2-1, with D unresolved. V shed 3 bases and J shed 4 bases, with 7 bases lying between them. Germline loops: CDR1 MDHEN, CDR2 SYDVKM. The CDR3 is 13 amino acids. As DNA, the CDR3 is TGTGCCAGCAGTTTTCTCCTTTACAATGAGCAGTTCTTC. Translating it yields CASSFLLYNEQFF.

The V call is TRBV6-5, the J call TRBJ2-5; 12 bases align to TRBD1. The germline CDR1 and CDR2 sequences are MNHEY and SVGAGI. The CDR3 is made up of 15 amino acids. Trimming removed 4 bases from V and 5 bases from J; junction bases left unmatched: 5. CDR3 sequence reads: CASSSPGQGAETQYF. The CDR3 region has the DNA TGTGCCAGCAGTTCTCCGGGACAGGGGGCTGAGACCCAGTACTTC.

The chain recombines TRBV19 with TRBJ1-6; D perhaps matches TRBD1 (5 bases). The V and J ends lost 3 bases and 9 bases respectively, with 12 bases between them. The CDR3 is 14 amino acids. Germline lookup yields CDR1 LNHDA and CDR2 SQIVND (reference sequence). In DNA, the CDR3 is TGTGCCAGTAGTATGTCCCAGGGTCGTTCACCCCTCCACTTT. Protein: CASSMSQGRSPLHF.

The CDR3 here is CASSFLRREGREQFF. CDR3 DNA: TGTGCCAGCAGCTTTTTGAGGCGGGAGGGCCGTGAGCAGTTCTTC. This chain connects TRBV7-9 to TRBJ2-1; 9 bases fit TRBD2. The trim removed 3 bases at V and 9 bases at J, leaving 9 bases unmatched. The CDR3 covers 15 residues. The germline V gene has CDR1 SEHNR and CDR2 FQNEAQ (reference sequence).

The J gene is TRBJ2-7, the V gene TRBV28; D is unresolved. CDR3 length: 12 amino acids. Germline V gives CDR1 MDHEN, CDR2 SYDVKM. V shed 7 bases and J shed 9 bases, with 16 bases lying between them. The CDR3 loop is CASTSPLSGQYF. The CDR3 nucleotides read TGTGCCAGCACTTCACCACTATCCGGGCAGTACTTC.

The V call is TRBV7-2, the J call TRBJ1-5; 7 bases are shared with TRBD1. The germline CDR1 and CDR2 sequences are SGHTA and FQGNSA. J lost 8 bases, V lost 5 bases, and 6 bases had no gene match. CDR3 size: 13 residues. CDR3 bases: TGTGCCAGCAGCGGGGACACAGGGGAGCCCCAGCATTTT. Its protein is CASSGDTGEPQHF.

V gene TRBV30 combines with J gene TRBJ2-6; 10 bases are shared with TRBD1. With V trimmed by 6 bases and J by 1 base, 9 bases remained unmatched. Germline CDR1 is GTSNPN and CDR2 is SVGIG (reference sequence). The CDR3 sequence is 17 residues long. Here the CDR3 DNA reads TGTGCCTGCGCCCGGGACAGGGGTTGGTCTGGGGCCAACGTCCTGACTTTC. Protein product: CACARDRGWSGANVLTF.